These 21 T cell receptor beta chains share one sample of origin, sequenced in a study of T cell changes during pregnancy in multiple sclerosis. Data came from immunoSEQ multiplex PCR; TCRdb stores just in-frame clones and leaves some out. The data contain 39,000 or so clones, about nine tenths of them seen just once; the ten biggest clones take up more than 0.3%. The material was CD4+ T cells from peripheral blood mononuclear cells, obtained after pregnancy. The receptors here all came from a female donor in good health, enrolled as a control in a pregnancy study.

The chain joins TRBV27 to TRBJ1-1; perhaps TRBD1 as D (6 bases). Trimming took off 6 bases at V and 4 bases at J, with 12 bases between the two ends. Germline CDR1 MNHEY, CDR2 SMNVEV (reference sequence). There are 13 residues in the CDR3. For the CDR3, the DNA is TGTGCCAGCAGCCAGAGGGGGGGCACTGAAGCTTTCTTT. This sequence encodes CASSQRGGTEAFF.

CDR3 region: CASRDRGGKTEAFF. DNA for the CDR3: TGTGCCAGCAGGGACAGGGGGGGTAAGACTGAAGCTTTCTTT. The gene calls are TRBV6-6 and TRBJ1-1, with 10 bases identical to TRBD1. The CDR3 spans 14 residues. The V gene's germline CDR1 is MNHNY and CDR2 SVGAGI (reference sequence). J lost 5 bases, V lost 6 bases, and 6 bases had no gene match.

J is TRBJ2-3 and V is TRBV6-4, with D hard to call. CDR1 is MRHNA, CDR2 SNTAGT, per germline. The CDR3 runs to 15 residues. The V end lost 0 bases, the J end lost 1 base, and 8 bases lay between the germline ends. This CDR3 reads CASSDSASGTDTQYF. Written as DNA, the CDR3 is TGTGCCAGCAGTGACTCGGCCAGCGGCACAGATACGCAGTATTTT.

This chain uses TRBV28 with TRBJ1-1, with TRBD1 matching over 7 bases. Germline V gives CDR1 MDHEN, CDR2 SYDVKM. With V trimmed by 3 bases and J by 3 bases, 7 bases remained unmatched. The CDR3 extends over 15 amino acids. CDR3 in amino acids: CASSLFGTAHTEAFF. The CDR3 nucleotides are TGTGCCAGCAGTTTGTTTGGGACAGCCCACACTGAAGCTTTCTTT. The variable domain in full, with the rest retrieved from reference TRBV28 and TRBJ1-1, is DVKVTQSSRYLVKRTGEKVFLECVQDMDHENMFWYRQDPGLGLRLIYFSYDVKMKEKGDIPEGYSVSREKKERFSLILESASTNQTSMYLCASSLFGTAHTEAFFGQGTRLTVV.

DNA for the CDR3: TGTGCCTGGAAACTAAAGACAGGGGGCTCTGGAAACACCATATATTTT. Protein sequence: CAWKLKTGGSGNTIYF. The chain is built from TRBV30 and TRBJ1-3; TRBD1 matches 9 bases. The length of the CDR3 is 16 residues. Germline CDR1 and CDR2: GTSNPN and SVGIG (reference sequence). V lost 4 bases, J lost 0 bases, and 7 bases stayed unmatched.

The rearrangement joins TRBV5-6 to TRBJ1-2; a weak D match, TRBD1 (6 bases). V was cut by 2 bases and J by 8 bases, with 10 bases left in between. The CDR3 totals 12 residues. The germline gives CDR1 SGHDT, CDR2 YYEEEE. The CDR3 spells CASSLQGTGYTF. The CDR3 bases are TGTGCCAGCAGCTTACAGGGAACAGGCTACACCTTC.

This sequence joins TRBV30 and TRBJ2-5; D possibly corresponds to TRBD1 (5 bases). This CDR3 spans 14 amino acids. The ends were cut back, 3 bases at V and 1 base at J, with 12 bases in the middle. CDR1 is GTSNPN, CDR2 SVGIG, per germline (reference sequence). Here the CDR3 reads CAWSTWGSQETQYF. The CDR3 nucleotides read TGTGCCTGGAGCACCTGGGGCAGCCAAGAGACCCAGTACTTC.

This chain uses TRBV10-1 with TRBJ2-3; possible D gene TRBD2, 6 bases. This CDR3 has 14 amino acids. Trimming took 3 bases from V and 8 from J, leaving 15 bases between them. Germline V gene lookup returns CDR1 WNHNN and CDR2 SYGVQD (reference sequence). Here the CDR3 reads CASSERGAGSTQYF. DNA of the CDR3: TGCGCCAGCAGTGAACGTGGGGCCGGGAGTACGCAGTATTTT.

CDR3 nucleotide sequence: TGTGCCAGCAGAAACCCGGGGGGGGCGTATGGCTACACCTTC. Its translation: CASRNPGGAYGYTF. This rearrangement joins TRBV11-2 to TRBJ1-2, with a possible D match to TRBD1 (6 bases). Trimming pared 6 bases from V and 5 bases from J, leaving 16 bases between. Germline CDR1 is SGHAT and CDR2 is FQNNGV. CDR3 length equals 14 residues.

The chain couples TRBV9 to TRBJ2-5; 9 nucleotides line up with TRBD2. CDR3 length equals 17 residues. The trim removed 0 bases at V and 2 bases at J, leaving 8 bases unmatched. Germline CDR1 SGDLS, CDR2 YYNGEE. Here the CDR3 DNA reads TGTGCCAGCAGCGTAGACCCAGCGGGGGGTATTCAAGAGACCCAGTACTTC. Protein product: CASSVDPAGGIQETQYF.

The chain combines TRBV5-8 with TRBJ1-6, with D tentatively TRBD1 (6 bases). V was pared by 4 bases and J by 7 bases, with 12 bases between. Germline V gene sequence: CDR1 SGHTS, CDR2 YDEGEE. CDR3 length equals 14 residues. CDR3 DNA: TGTGCCAGCAGCCGTGGCAGGGGAAATTCACCCCTCCACTTT. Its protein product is CASSRGRGNSPLHF.

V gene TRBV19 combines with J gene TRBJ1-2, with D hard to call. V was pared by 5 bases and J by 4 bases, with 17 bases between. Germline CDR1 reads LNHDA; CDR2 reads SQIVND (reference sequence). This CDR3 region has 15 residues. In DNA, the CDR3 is TGTGCCAGTAGTTCTGAGACTAGGTGGGGCTATGGCTACACCTTC. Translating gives CASSSETRWGYGYTF.

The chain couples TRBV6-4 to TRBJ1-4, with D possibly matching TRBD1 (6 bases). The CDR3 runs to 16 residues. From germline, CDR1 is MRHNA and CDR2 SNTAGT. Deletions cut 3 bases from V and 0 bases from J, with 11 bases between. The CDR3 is CASSENSGATNEKLFF. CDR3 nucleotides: TGTGCCAGCAGTGAAAACTCAGGGGCAACTAATGAAAAACTGTTTTTT.

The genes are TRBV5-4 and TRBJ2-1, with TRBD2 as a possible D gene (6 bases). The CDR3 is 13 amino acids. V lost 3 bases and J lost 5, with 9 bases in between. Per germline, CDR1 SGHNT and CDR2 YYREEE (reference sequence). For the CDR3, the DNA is TGTGCCAGCAGCTCCCCGGGAGACAATGAGCAGTTCTTC. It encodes CASSSPGDNEQFF.

CDR3 protein: CASSAQGYEQYF. CDR3 bases: TGTGCCAGCAGCGCACAGGGATACGAGCAGTACTTC. V gene TRBV7-2 combines with J gene TRBJ2-7, with D possibly being TRBD1 (6 bases). The V end was cut by 5 bases, the J end by 4 bases, with 9 bases between. Looked up from germline, CDR1 is SGHTA and CDR2 is FQGNSA. The CDR3 is 12 residues long.

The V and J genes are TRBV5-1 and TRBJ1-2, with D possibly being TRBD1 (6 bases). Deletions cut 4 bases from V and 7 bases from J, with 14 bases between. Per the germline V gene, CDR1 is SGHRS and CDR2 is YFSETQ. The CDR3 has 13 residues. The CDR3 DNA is TGCGCCAGCAGCCAACAGGGCAGGGTTGGCTACACCTTC. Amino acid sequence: CASSQQGRVGYTF.

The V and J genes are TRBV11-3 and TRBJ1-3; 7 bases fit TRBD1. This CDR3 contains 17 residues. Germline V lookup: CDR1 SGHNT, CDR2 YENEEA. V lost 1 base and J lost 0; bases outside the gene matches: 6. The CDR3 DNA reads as TGTGCCAGCAGCTTAGCCCGACAGGGCTCCTCTGGAAACACCATATATTTT. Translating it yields CASSLARQGSSGNTIYF.

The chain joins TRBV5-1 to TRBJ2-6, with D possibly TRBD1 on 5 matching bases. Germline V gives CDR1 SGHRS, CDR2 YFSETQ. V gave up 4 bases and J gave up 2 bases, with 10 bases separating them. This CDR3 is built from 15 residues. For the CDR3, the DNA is TGCGCCAGCAGCCCTAGGGGTCCTGGGGCCAACGTCCTGACTTTC. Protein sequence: CASSPRGPGANVLTF.

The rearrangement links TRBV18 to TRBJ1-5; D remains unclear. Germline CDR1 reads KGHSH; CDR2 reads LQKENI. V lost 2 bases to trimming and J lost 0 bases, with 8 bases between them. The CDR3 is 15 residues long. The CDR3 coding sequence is TGTGCCAGCTCACCATCCGGGGATAGCAATCAGCCCCAGCATTTT. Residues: CASSPSGDSNQPQHF.

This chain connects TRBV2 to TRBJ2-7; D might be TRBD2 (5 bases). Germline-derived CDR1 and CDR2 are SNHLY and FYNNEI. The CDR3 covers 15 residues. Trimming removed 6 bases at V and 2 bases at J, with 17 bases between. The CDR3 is CASSGGLPEPYEQYF. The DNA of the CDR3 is TGTGCCAGCAGCGGCGGACTCCCGGAACCCTACGAGCAGTACTTC. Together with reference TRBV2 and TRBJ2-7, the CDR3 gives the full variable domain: EPEVTQTPSHQVTQMGQEVILRCVPISNHLYFYWYRQILGQKVEFLVSFYNNEISEKSEIFDDQFSVERPDGSNFTLKIRSTKLEDSAMYFCASSGGLPEPYEQYFGPGTRLTVT.

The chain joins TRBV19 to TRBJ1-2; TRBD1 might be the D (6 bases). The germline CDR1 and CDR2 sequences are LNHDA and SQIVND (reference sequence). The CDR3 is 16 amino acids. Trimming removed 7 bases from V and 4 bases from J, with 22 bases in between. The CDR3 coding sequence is TGTGCCAGTATGGGAGATCGGACAGCCCGGGGCTATGGCTACACCTTC. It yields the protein CASMGDRTARGYGYTF. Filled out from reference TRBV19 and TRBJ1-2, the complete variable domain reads DGGITQSPKYLFRKEGQNVTLSCEQNLNHDAMYWYRQDPGQGLRLIYYSQIVNDFQKGDIAEGYSVSREKKESFPLTVTSAQKNPTAFYLCASMGDRTARGYGYTFGSGTRLTVV.